This T cell receptor beta chain was recorded in a study of kidney transplant recipient with SARS-CoV-2 infection. The germline V gene encodes CDR1 SNHLY and CDR2 FYNNEI. Deletions cut 4 bases from V and 6 bases from J, with 10 bases between. There are 12 residues in the CDR3. As regards this clonotype: The conserved closing phenylalanine or tryptophan is absent in this CDR3, likely reflecting a read error.

TCRdb ran MiXCR on the reads and lists one entry per CDR3 protein. The table has 200,000 to 250,000 distinct CDR3 sequences, around 26% seen once. This chain uses TRBV2 with TRBJ2-7; TRBD1 is a possible D gene (5 bases). The material sequenced was a blood sample, taken at baseline and on day 111 from a kidney transplant recipient. The sequence derives from a young adult male patient who had COVID-19 and was a kidney transplant recipient. These T cells may partly come from the graft donor. DNA of the CDR3: TGTGCCAGCAGTGTGATAGGGGTCGAGCAGTACCTC. Protein sequence: CASSVIGVEQYL.